Each of the 10 T cell receptor beta chains below was sequenced from the same sample in a study of blood T cell repertoires in COVID-19. Only in-frame clones appear in the TCRdb table, and some are missing; sequencing was by immunoSEQ multiplex PCR. The table has under 70,000 clones, roughly three quarters seen once. Sequencing input: peripheral blood. The receptors were sampled from a woman aged 80 or older with active or convalescent COVID-19.

V gene TRBV7-2 combines with J gene TRBJ2-5; no clear D. The germline CDR1 and CDR2 sequences are SGHTA and FQGNSA. The CDR3 runs 12 residues. Trimming left V 5 bases short and J 11 bases short, with 15 bases between. CDR3 region: CASSTQQLPQYF. CDR3 DNA sequence: TGTGCCAGCAGCACACAACAGCTTCCTCAGTACTTC.

This rearrangement joins TRBV2 to TRBJ2-5; 11 nucleotides match TRBD2. This CDR3 has 16 amino acids. V lost 8 bases, J lost 5 bases, and 13 bases stayed unmatched. Germline CDR1 SNHLY, CDR2 FYNNEI. This CDR3 is CASLFNSGGARETQYF. DNA for the CDR3: TGTGCCAGCCTTTTTAATAGCGGGGGGGCCCGCGAGACCCAGTACTTC. Drawing the rest from reference TRBV2 and TRBJ2-5, the complete variable domain is EPEVTQTPSHQVTQMGQEVILRCVPISNHLYFYWYRQILGQKVEFLVSFYNNEISEKSEIFDDQFSVERPDGSNFTLKIRSTKLEDSAMYFCASLFNSGGARETQYFGPGTRLLVL.

This rearrangement joins TRBV5-1 to TRBJ2-1; 7 nucleotides align to TRBD2. Germline V gene sequence: CDR1 SGHRS, CDR2 YFSETQ. The CDR3 extends over 14 amino acids. Losses at the gene ends were 1 base for V and 6 bases for J; bases not matched to a gene: 4. The CDR3 loop is CASSLIGGSNEQFF. The CDR3 nucleotides are TGCGCCAGCAGCTTGATCGGGGGGAGCAATGAGCAGTTCTTC.

In this sample, this clone turned up a few times. The V and J genes are TRBV19 and TRBJ1-2; 10 nucleotides line up with TRBD1. This CDR3 has 17 residues. Germline CDR1 reads LNHDA; CDR2 reads SQIVND (reference sequence). Trimming cost V 5 bases and J 6 bases; bases outside gene matches: 15. The CDR3 loop is CASSPPGTGAADNGYTF. The CDR3 nucleotides read TGTGCCAGTAGTCCTCCCGGGACAGGGGCCGCGGACAATGGCTACACCTTC. Using reference TRBV19 and TRBJ1-2 for the parts outside the CDR3, the full variable domain is DGGITQSPKYLFRKEGQNVTLSCEQNLNHDAMYWYRQDPGQGLRLIYYSQIVNDFQKGDIAEGYSVSREKKESFPLTVTSAQKNPTAFYLCASSPPGTGAADNGYTFGSGTRLTVV.

This clone occurred a few times. The chain couples TRBV9 to TRBJ1-6, with TRBD1 as a possible D gene (5 bases). The CDR3 is 16 residues long. Trimming stripped 4 bases from V and 7 bases from J, with 18 bases between. From germline, CDR1 is SGDLS and CDR2 YYNGEE. This CDR3 is CASSSRGGDENSPLHF. The DNA for the CDR3 is TGTGCCAGCAGCTCTAGGGGAGGGGATGAAAATTCACCCCTCCACTTT.

This chain links TRBV7-9 with TRBJ1-2, with 10 bases identical to TRBD1. The V gene end was trimmed by 6 bases and the J gene end by 8 bases; junction bases not matched to a gene: 12. From germline, CDR1 is SEHNR and CDR2 FQNEAQ (reference sequence). The CDR3 has 15 amino acids. Here the CDR3 reads CASRPGTGELGGYTF. CDR3 bases: TGTGCCAGCAGACCCGGGACAGGGGAGTTAGGCGGCTACACCTTC.

The chain combines TRBV7-3 with TRBJ2-5; 7 positions agree with TRBD2. Looked up from germline, CDR1 is SGHTA and CDR2 is FQGTGA. V shed 2 bases, J shed 5 bases, and the junction held 5 bases outside the gene matches. The CDR3 runs 14 residues. DNA of the CDR3: TGTGCCAGCAGCTTATATGGGGGAGGGGAGACCCAGTACTTC. This gives the protein CASSLYGGGETQYF.

The chain couples TRBV3-1 (or the pseudogene TRBV3-2) to TRBJ2-5; D is possibly TRBD2 (5 bases). From germline, CDR1 is LGHDT and CDR2 YNNKEL (reference sequence). V lost 0 bases to trimming and J lost 7 bases, with 6 bases between them. CDR3 length: 12 residues. The chain's CDR3 is CASSQEGRTQYF. The DNA for the CDR3 is TGTGCCAGCAGCCAAGAGGGGAGGACCCAGTACTTC.

This clone has at least ten counts. V usage is TRBV10-3 and J usage is TRBJ1-4, with D perhaps TRBD1 (6 bases). The germline V and J ends were trimmed by 9 bases and 3 bases, with 8 bases remaining between them. CDR1 and CDR2 from the germline V gene are ENHRY and SYGVKD. This CDR3 has 12 residues. Written as DNA, the CDR3 is TGTGCCATGGGACACCCTAATGAAAAACTGTTTTTT. Its translation: CAMGHPNEKLFF.

The rearrangement joins TRBV7-9 to TRBJ2-7, with D possibly TRBD2 on 5 matching bases. The length of the CDR3 is 15 residues. The V gene's germline CDR1 is SEHNR and CDR2 FQNEAQ (reference sequence). V lost 5 bases to trimming and J lost 6 bases, with 20 bases between them. The CDR3 loop reads CASSISGSKDSEQYF. The DNA for the CDR3 is TGTGCCAGCAGCATCTCCGGGTCTAAGGACTCCGAGCAGTACTTC.